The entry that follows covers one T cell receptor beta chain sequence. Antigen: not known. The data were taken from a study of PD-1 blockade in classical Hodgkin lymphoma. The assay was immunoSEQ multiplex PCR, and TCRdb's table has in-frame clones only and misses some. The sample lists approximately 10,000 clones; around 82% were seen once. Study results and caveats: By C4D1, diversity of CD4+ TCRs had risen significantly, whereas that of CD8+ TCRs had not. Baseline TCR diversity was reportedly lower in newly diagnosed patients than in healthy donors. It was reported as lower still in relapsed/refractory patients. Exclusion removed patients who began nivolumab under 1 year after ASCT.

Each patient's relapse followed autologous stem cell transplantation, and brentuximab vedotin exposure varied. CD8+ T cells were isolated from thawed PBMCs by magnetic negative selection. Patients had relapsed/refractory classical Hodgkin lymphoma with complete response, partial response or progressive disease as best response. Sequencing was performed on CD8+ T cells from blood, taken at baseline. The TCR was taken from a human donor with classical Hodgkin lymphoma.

CDR3 residues: CASGVAGGQANEQFF. The CDR3 DNA reads as TGTGCCAGCGGGGTAGCGGGAGGCCAAGCCAATGAGCAGTTCTTC. The chain couples TRBV13 to TRBJ2-1, with TRBD2 matching over 10 bases. Per the germline V gene, CDR1 is PRHDT and CDR2 is FYEKMQ (reference sequence). V was pared by 8 bases and J by 6 bases, with 10 bases of the junction left unmatched. CDR3 size: 15 residues.